The rows below give T cell receptor beta chains drawn from one sample of a study of regulatory T cells in long-lasting Graves disease. MiXCR, applied by TCRdb to the multiplex PCR reads, yields one record per CDR3 protein. The table lists some 560,000 distinct CDR3 sequences, about 15% of them singletons. These data also formed part of another study, on T cells in Graves' hyperthyroidism and ophthalmopathy.

The input for sequencing was peripheral blood mononuclear cells (PBMCs), taken at new diagnosis, from a patient treated with antithyroid drugs. The receptors here all came from a woman aged 40 to 65 with Graves disease. Each CDR3 is given with its conserved first and last residue. The D gene is left open where the match is weak. Rows may omit the clone size; those that give it use once, few, many or a size class.

clone size	V gene	J gene	D gene	CDR3 DNA	CDR3 protein
-	TRBV20-1	TRBJ1-4	-	TGCAGTGCGAAAACCGACAGGTCAAATGAAAAACTGTTTTTT	CSAKTDRSNEKLFF
many	TRBV28	TRBJ1-5	-	TGTGCCAGCAGCTCCGCGGGTAGCAATCAGCCCCAGCATTTT	CASSSAGSNQPQHF
many	TRBV7-9	TRBJ2-7	TRBD1	TGTGCCAGCAGTCCATCGTGGGACAGGTCGCGCGAGCAGTACTTC	CASSPSWDRSREQYF
many	TRBV2	TRBJ1-5	TRBD1	TGTGCCAGCAGTGGGGACAGCTGGTATAGCAATCAGCCCCAGCATTTT	CASSGDSWYSNQPQHF
-	TRBV6-5	TRBJ1-1	TRBD1	TGTGCCAGCAGTTATTCTTGGAGGGACAGGAACACTGAAGCTTTCTTT	CASSYSWRDRNTEAFF
-	TRBV19	TRBJ1-5	-	TGTGCCAGTAGTATTCCCCAGCTAAATCAGCCCCAGCATTTT	CASSIPQLNQPQHF
many	TRBV9	TRBJ2-3	TRBD2	TGTGCCAGCAGCGTAGATGCGGGGGTAGATACGCAGTATTTT	CASSVDAGVDTQYF
many	TRBV7-9	TRBJ2-7	TRBD1	TGTGCCAGCAGCTCCACGGACAGGGGGTACTACGAGCAGTACTTC	CASSSTDRGYYEQYF
-	TRBV30	TRBJ1-5	-	TGTGCCTGGAGTGTGGGTAGTAGCAATCAGCCCCAGCATTTT	CAWSVGSSNQPQHF
many	TRBV7-6	TRBJ2-3	-	TGTGCCAGCAGCCCTGGACCCATCCAAGATACGCAGTATTTT	CASSPGPIQDTQYF
-	TRBV11-1	TRBJ1-1	-	TGTGCCAGCAGCGTGGACAGCCGGACCACTGAAGCTTTCTTT	CASSVDSRTTEAFF
few	TRBV5-1	TRBJ2-5	-	TGCGCCAGCAGCCGAGCGACTGGACCGAGATGGGAGGAGACCCAGTACTTC	CASSRATGPRWEETQYF
once	TRBV6-5	TRBJ2-7	TRBD1	TGTGCCAGCAGTTACATCGGACAGGGGGACTACGAGCAGTACTTC	CASSYIGQGDYEQYF
-	TRBV7-9	TRBJ2-1	-	TGTGCCAGCAGCTTAGCAATCAATGAGCAGTTCTTC	CASSLAINEQFF
many	TRBV20-1	TRBJ1-4	TRBD1	TGCAGTGCCCCTGACAGGGGTGGGAGTGAAAAACTGTTTTTT	CSAPDRGGSEKLFF
few	TRBV12-5	TRBJ2-7	TRBD2	TGTGCTAGTGGCCCACCCGGACTAGCGGGCTCCTACGAGCAGTACTTC	CASGPPGLAGSYEQYF
many	TRBV6-2/TRBV6-3	TRBJ2-3	-	TGTGCCAGCAGTTATCGGGGGGCTAGCACAGATACGCAGTATTTT	CASSYRGASTDTQYF
-	TRBV7-2	TRBJ2-1	TRBD2	TGTGCCAGCAGCTTAGCCTCTAGCGGAGGTAGAGGGGAGCAGTTCTTC	CASSLASSGGRGEQFF
many	TRBV2	TRBJ2-3	TRBD2	TGTGCCAGCAGGCCTCGGAGCGGGGGAGGAGATACGCAGTATTTT	CASRPRSGGGDTQYF
many	TRBV24-1	TRBJ2-3	TRBD1	TGTGCCCCCCAAACGGACAGGGCAGATACGCAGTATTTT	CAPQTDRADTQYF
-	TRBV18	TRBJ2-7	-	TGTGCCAGCTCACCACAGGGGTCCTACAATGAGCAGTACTTC	CASSPQGSYNEQYF
many	TRBV7-8	TRBJ2-3	-	TGTGCCAGCAGCTTCGGACACGCACGCACAGATACGCAGTATTTT	CASSFGHARTDTQYF
many	TRBV4-1	TRBJ1-1	-	TGCGCCAGCAGCCAAGAGAAGAAAGGGAAACTTCCTGAAGCTTTCTTT	CASSQEKKGKLPEAFF
-	TRBV20-1	TRBJ2-1	-	TGCAGTGCTGGGCGGGGGAGGGGGGTTAGGGAGCAGTTCTTC	CSAGRGRGVREQFF
many	TRBV7-2	TRBJ1-2	-	TGTGCCAGCAGCTTTTACAGGGACGGGGGCTACACCTTC	CASSFYRDGGYTF
few	TRBV12-3/TRBV12-4	TRBJ2-4	-	TGTGCCAGCAGCCCCCGGTGGGGGCTGATAGCCAAAAACATTCAGTACTTC	CASSPRWGLIAKNIQYF
-	TRBV4-1	TRBJ2-1	TRBD2	TGCGCCAGCAGCCAAGACGGCGGGGGGGGCCCGTTTGAGCAGTTCTTC	CASSQDGGGGPFEQFF
few	TRBV6-1	TRBJ2-7	TRBD1	TGTGCCAGCAGTCGACAGGGGAGGAACGAGCAGTACTTC	CASSRQGRNEQYF
many	TRBV12-3/TRBV12-4	TRBJ1-5	-	TGTGCCAGCAGAAAGGGAGGGAGCAATCAGCCCCAGCATTTT	CASRKGGSNQPQHF
many	TRBV24-1	TRBJ1-1	-	TGTGCCACCATGGGGCTTAGCACTGAAGCTTTCTTT	CATMGLSTEAFF
-	TRBV10-3	TRBJ1-6	-	TGTGCCATCAGAAACAGGGAGGAAATTTCACCCCTCCACTTT	CAIRNREEISPLHF
many	TRBV11-2	TRBJ2-1	-	TGTGCCAGCAGCTTAGATCTTTTCAATGAGCAGTTCTTC	CASSLDLFNEQFF
-	TRBV6-2/TRBV6-3	TRBJ1-5	TRBD1	TGTGCCAGCAGCTACGGACAGGGTTATCAGCCCCAGCATTTT	CASSYGQGYQPQHF
-	TRBV12-3/TRBV12-4	TRBJ1-5	-	TGTGCCAGCAGTGAACAGGGAAAGGGTCAGCCCCAGCATTTT	CASSEQGKGQPQHF
-	TRBV10-3	TRBJ2-7	TRBD2	TGTGCCATCAGCCGGACTAGCGGGGATGAACAGTACTTC	CAISRTSGDEQYF
-	TRBV5-8	TRBJ1-2	-	TGTGCCAGCAGCTTTACCTTGACAGCGACGGATGGCTACACCTTC	CASSFTLTATDGYTF
-	TRBV6-2/TRBV6-3	TRBJ1-1	-	TGTGCCAGCAGACAAACGGGGGGCATGAACACTGAAGCTTTCTTT	CASRQTGGMNTEAFF
many	TRBV5-1	TRBJ2-3	TRBD2	TGCGCCAGCAGCTTGTGGGGAGGGGGCACAGATACGCAGTATTTT	CASSLWGGGTDTQYF
-	TRBV2	TRBJ1-5	-	TGTGCCAGCAGTGGGACAGAGGGCCGTCAGCCCCAGCATTTT	CASSGTEGRQPQHF
-	TRBV4-1	TRBJ1-1	-	TGCGCCAGCAGCCAAGTTGTAATCGGGTCAAGAGCCACTGAAGCTTTCTTT	CASSQVVIGSRATEAFF
many	TRBV11-2	TRBJ1-2	-	TGTGCCAGCAGCGAGGGACTAATACGTGGCTACACCTTC	CASSEGLIRGYTF
few	TRBV9	TRBJ1-1	-	TGTGCCAGCAGCGTAGAGGCGGGCTTGGAAGCTTTCTTT	CASSVEAGLEAFF
many	TRBV6-2/TRBV6-3	TRBJ1-2	TRBD1	TGTGCCAGCCGAATCCGGGACAGGGGGCGAGCTAACTATGGCTACACCTTC	CASRIRDRGRANYGYTF
-	TRBV12-3/TRBV12-4	TRBJ2-2	-	TGTGCCAGCAGACACGAGTCGGTAGGGGAGCTGTTTTTT	CASRHESVGELFF
few	TRBV2	TRBJ1-1	-	TGTGCCAGCGACCCGGGACGGGAAGCTTTCTTT	CASDPGREAFF
many	TRBV28	TRBJ2-1	TRBD2	TGTGCCAGCAGTTTATCCAGGGAGGGGAATGAGCAGTTCTTC	CASSLSREGNEQFF
-	TRBV10-1	TRBJ1-6	-	TGCGCCAGTTGGGACTCTGACTCACCCCTCCACTTT	CASWDSDSPLHF
many	TRBV18	TRBJ2-5	-	TGTGCCAGCTCACCAAATCACCAAGAGACCCAGTACTTC	CASSPNHQETQYF
many	TRBV3-1	TRBJ1-6	TRBD1	TGTGCCAGCAGCCTCAACAGGGGTAGTTCACCCCTCCACTTT	CASSLNRGSSPLHF
many	TRBV2	TRBJ2-1	-	TGTGCCAGCAACTCAGCGGGTGAGCAGTTCTTC	CASNSAGEQFF
-	TRBV5-1	TRBJ2-5	-	TGCGCCAGCGGACCCAAAGGAGAGACCCAGTACTTC	CASGPKGETQYF
-	TRBV3-1	TRBJ2-3	-	TGTGCCAGCAGCCAAATGGCAACTGCGCCAGATACGCAGTATTTT	CASSQMATAPDTQYF
many	TRBV5-4	TRBJ1-2	-	TGTGCCAGCAGCTCGGAGGGCAGGGCGAACTATGGCTACACCTTC	CASSSEGRANYGYTF
few	TRBV6-1	TRBJ2-2	TRBD1	TGTGCCAGCACCGACCCTGGGACAGGCGGCTCCGGGGAGCTGTTTTTT	CASTDPGTGGSGELFF